This T cell receptor (beta chain) was observed in a study of T cell responses to AZD1222 COVID-19 vaccine. Study findings and constraints: Among vaccine-associated CD4 TCRs, coverage spanned spike, with dominance at 160-218 and 743-854. Compared with day 0, the breadth and depth of the Spike-specific TCR repertoire rose significantly after two doses of AZD1222. Within unmutated variant regions lay the reported targets of nearly half of spike-specific TCRs.

This clone occurred once. The antigen is undetermined. The table came from immunoSEQ multiplex PCR; TCRdb's copy has only in-frame clones and leaves some out. This table has 130,000 to 150,000 clones, over 80% appearing once. The V and J ends lost 6 bases and 2 bases respectively, with 16 bases between them. Looked up from germline, CDR1 is SNHLY and CDR2 is FYNNEI. The CDR3 is 15 residues long. The sequence was obtained from an adult in good health. Sequenced material: peripheral blood, taken on day 0 of MenACWY control vaccination. The gene calls are TRBV2 and TRBJ2-5; D assignment may be TRBD1 or TRBD2 (6 bases each). The CDR3 reads CASSGPGGPQETQYF. Here the CDR3 DNA reads TGTGCCAGCAGCGGGCCCGGGGGCCCACAAGAGACCCAGTACTTC.